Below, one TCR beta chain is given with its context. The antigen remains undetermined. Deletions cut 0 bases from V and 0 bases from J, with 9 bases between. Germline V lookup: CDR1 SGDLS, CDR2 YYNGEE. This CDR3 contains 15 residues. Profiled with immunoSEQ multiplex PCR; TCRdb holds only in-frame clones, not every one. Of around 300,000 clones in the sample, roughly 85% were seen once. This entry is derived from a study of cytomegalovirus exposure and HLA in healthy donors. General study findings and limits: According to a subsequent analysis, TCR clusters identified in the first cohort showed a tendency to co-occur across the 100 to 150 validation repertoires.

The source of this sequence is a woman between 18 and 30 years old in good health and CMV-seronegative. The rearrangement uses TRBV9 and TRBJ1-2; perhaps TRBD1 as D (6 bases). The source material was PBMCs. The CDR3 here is CASSVVGHPNYGYTF. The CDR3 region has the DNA TGTGCCAGCAGCGTAGTGGGACACCCTAACTATGGCTACACCTTC.